Below, one TCR beta chain is given with its context. Its antigen remains unidentified. This sample is part of a study of human CD8 memory T cell subsets. PBMC in the sample derive from buffy coats of healthy donors. Negative magnetic separation was used for the enrichment of total CD8+ T cells. Libraries for TCR beta were constructed using UMI-labeled 5' RACE. TCRdb reprocessed the 5' RACE reads, keeping one entry per CDR3 protein, no DNA. The clone table shows about 18,000 distinct CDR3 sequences, with the ten largest holding less than 5.5%. Overall study results and limits: Overlapping only minimally, the repertoires of stem-like memory and precursor exhausted T cells were largely separate from each other.

Germline V gene sequence: CDR1 ENHRY, CDR2 SYGVKD. This CDR3 has 14 amino acids. Sequencing input: CD8+ T cells from PBMCs. This clonotype was sampled from a human donor in good health. The chain carries TRBV10-3 and TRBJ2-3. The chain's CDR3 is CAISGLVSTDTQYF.